The 18 T cell receptor beta chains given below trace back to one sample, sequenced in a study of control samples from healthy donors and cancer patients. TCRdb's table, derived via immunoSEQ multiplex PCR, lists solely in-frame clones and lacks some. The profile shows 150,000 to 200,000 clones, over 85% of them singletons. Sequencing was carried out using blood. Receptors were obtained from a woman aged 40 to 55 in good health.

The V gene is TRBV5-1, the J gene TRBJ2-7; 7 bases line up with TRBD2. Looked up from germline, CDR1 is SGHRS and CDR2 is YFSETQ. Trimming cost V 5 bases and J 4 bases; bases outside gene matches: 9. This CDR3 is built from 14 residues. CDR3 in amino acids: CASRREGLNYEQYF. CDR3 nucleotide sequence: TGCGCCAGCAGGAGGGAGGGGCTGAATTACGAGCAGTACTTC.

This chain joins TRBV10-3 and TRBJ2-1, with unresolved D. This CDR3 has 17 amino acids. Germline V gene lookup returns CDR1 ENHRY and CDR2 SYGVKD. V lost 2 bases and J lost 0, with 14 bases in between. The CDR3, as DNA: TGTGCCATCAGTGAGGAGTATCCGGATTCCTCCTACAATGAGCAGTTCTTC. It specifies CAISEEYPDSSYNEQFF.

V usage is TRBV5-1 and J usage is TRBJ1-1; the D gene is possibly TRBD1 (6 bases). V lost 4 bases, J lost 0 bases, and 13 bases lay in between. CDR1 SGHRS and CDR2 YFSETQ come from the germline V gene. CDR3 length: 15 residues. This CDR3 is CASSPQGHMNTEAFF. DNA for the CDR3: TGCGCCAGCAGCCCCCAGGGACACATGAACACTGAAGCTTTCTTT.

This chain joins TRBV19 and TRBJ1-1, with D unclear. The CDR3 totals 15 residues. V was pared by 3 bases and J by 1 base, with 12 bases between. Germline V lookup: CDR1 LNHDA, CDR2 SQIVND (reference sequence). The CDR3 reads CASSIVGASNTEAFF. DNA for the CDR3: TGTGCCAGTAGTATCGTCGGCGCTTCGAACACTGAAGCTTTCTTT.

The chain is built from TRBV3-1 (or the pseudogene TRBV3-2) and TRBJ1-5, with unresolved D. V dropped 2 bases and J dropped 0 bases, with 8 bases sitting between them. The CDR3 loop spans 15 amino acids. CDR1 is LGHDT, CDR2 YNNKEL, per germline (reference sequence). The DNA of the CDR3 is TGTGCCAGCAGCCAAATGGCGAATAGCAATCAGCCCCAGCATTTT. Translated, it gives CASSQMANSNQPQHF.

The V call is TRBV7-9, the J call TRBJ2-7; 11 bases line up with TRBD1. Trimming removed 3 bases from V and 2 bases from J; junction bases left unmatched: 3. This CDR3 comprises 15 residues. CDR1 is SEHNR and CDR2 is FQNEAQ in the germline V gene (reference sequence). The CDR3 sequence is CASSLGQGGTYEQYF. The CDR3 DNA is TGTGCCAGCAGCTTGGGACAGGGGGGAACCTACGAGCAGTACTTC.

V usage is TRBV6-2 or TRBV6-3 and J usage is TRBJ1-6; 7 nucleotides line up with TRBD1. The CDR3 length is 16 residues. In germline, CDR1 is MNHEY, CDR2 SVGEGT. V shed 6 bases, J shed 1 base, and the junction held 6 bases outside the gene matches. The CDR3, as DNA: TGTGCCAGCAGCCTACAGGGGATATCCTATAATTCACCCCTCCACTTT. It codes for CASSLQGISYNSPLHF.

This clone showed up just once. This rearrangement joins TRBV6-5 to TRBJ2-7, with 7 bases identical to TRBD1. Germline V lookup: CDR1 MNHEY, CDR2 SVGAGI. Trimming at V came to 4 bases and at J to 6 bases, leaving 12 bases not matched to a gene. This CDR3 is built from 15 residues. This CDR3 reads CASSWTRDSGTEQYF. CDR3 coding DNA: TGTGCCAGCAGTTGGACCCGGGACAGCGGCACCGAGCAGTACTTC.

The chain combines TRBV6-2 or TRBV6-3 with TRBJ1-1, with a possible D match to TRBD1 (6 bases). Trimming shortened V by 2 bases and J by 6 bases, and 13 bases separated the two germline ends. Germline CDR1 MNHEY, CDR2 SVGEGT. The CDR3 sequence is 14 residues long. The CDR3: CASSYASDRPEAFF. CDR3 in DNA: TGTGCCAGCAGTTACGCGTCCGACAGGCCTGAAGCTTTCTTT.

The V and J genes are TRBV14 and TRBJ2-6; no clear D. From germline, CDR1 is SGHDN and CDR2 FVKESK. Trimming removed 4 bases from V and 2 bases from J, with 12 bases in between. The CDR3 totals 16 residues. For the CDR3, the DNA is TGTGCCAGCAGCCTAAGCGTAAATGCTGGGGCCAACGTCCTGACTTTC. It translates to CASSLSVNAGANVLTF.

There are a few counts of this clone. The chain links TRBV4-2 to TRBJ1-5; D remains unclear. Germline lookup yields CDR1 LGHNA and CDR2 YNFKEQ. Trimming removed 0 bases at V and 7 bases at J, with 13 bases between. This CDR3 comprises 15 residues. The DNA for the CDR3 is TGTGCCAGCAGCCAAGAGGGAAGGTCTGGCCAGCCCCAGCATTTT. Its protein product is CASSQEGRSGQPQHF.

V is TRBV19 and J is TRBJ1-1, with TRBD1 as a possible D gene (5 bases). There are 15 residues in the CDR3. V shed 7 bases and J shed 3 bases, with 18 bases lying between them. The germline V gene has CDR1 LNHDA and CDR2 SQIVND (reference sequence). The DNA for the CDR3 is TGTGCCAGTACCTATAGCCGCCGGGGGTACACTGAAGCTTTCTTT. Protein product: CASTYSRRGYTEAFF.

The V call is TRBV12-3 or TRBV12-4, the J call TRBJ1-6; possibly TRBD1 for D (5 bases). The CDR3 spans 13 residues. Trimming cost V 2 bases and J 10 bases, with 9 bases left between them. CDR3: CASSLKGRSPLHF. The CDR3 bases are TGTGCCAGCAGTTTAAAGGGGAGGTCACCCCTCCACTTT.

The chain combines TRBV25-1 with TRBJ1-1; D is perhaps TRBD1 (6 bases). This CDR3 spans 12 amino acids. Germline V lookup: CDR1 MGHDK, CDR2 SYGVNS. V lost 10 bases and J 1 base, leaving 10 bases between the germline ends. The CDR3 region is CATSTGNTEAFF. The CDR3 coding sequence is TGTGCCACCTCGACAGGGAACACTGAAGCTTTCTTT.

The V and J genes are TRBV29-1 and TRBJ1-2; weak D call: TRBD1 (6 bases). V was trimmed by 7 bases and J by 1 base, leaving 10 bases between them. The CDR3 consists of 12 residues. Germline assignment: CDR1 SQVTM and CDR2 ANQGSEA. CDR3 DNA sequence: TGCAGCGGAACAGGGAATAACTATGGCTACACCTTC. Translating gives CSGTGNNYGYTF.

The chain has TRBV19 and TRBJ2-7; TRBD1 is a possible D gene (6 bases). V was clipped by 5 bases and J by 2 bases, with 10 bases between them. This CDR3 is 13 amino acids long. Germline V lookup: CDR1 LNHDA, CDR2 SQIVND (reference sequence). The CDR3 is CASSQDSPYEQYF. CDR3 coding DNA: TGTGCCAGTAGTCAGGACAGCCCCTACGAGCAGTACTTC.

The rearrangement uses TRBV29-1 and TRBJ1-2; D ambiguous. From germline, CDR1 is SQVTM and CDR2 ANQGSEA. The CDR3 is made up of 13 amino acids. Trimming left V 1 base short and J 4 bases short, with 10 bases between. This CDR3 reads CSVEVGLGYGYTF. CDR3 nucleotide sequence: TGCAGCGTTGAAGTTGGACTCGGCTATGGCTACACCTTC.

About this clone: At one of its ends the junction is not consistent with the germline gene, which may arise from a read error. The rearrangement links TRBV7-2 to TRBJ2-1; 10 bases match TRBD2. The CDR3 runs 15 residues. Germline CDR1 is SGHTA and CDR2 is FQGNSA. Here the CDR3 reads CASRLAGGSYNEQFF. The CDR3 DNA sequence: TGTGCCAGCAGATTAGCGGGAGGCTCCTACAATGAGCAGTTCTTC.